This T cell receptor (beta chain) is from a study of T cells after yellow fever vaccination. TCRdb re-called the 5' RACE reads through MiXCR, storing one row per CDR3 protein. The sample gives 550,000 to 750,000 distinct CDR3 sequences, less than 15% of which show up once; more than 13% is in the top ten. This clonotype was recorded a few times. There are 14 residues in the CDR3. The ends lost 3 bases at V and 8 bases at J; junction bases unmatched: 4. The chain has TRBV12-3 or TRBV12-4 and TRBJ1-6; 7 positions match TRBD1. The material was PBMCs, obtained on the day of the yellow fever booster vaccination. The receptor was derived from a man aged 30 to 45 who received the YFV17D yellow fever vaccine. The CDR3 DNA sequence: TGTGCCAGCAGTTTCAAGACAGGGTATTCACCCCTCCACTTT. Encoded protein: CASSFKTGYSPLHF.